These 24 T cell receptor beta chains were sequenced from one sample in a study of T cell changes during pregnancy in multiple sclerosis. Profiling relied on immunoSEQ multiplex PCR, and the TCRdb table lists in-frame clones only, not all of them. Here the sample spans about 40,000 clones, 92% being singletons. Source: CD8+ T cells from peripheral blood mononuclear cells, taken in the first trimester of pregnancy. These receptor sequences come from a female donor with multiple sclerosis, enrolled in a pregnancy study.

The chain couples TRBV9 to TRBJ1-3; D is perhaps TRBD1 (6 bases). Trimming cost V 4 bases and J 0 bases, with 8 bases left between them. This CDR3 comprises 14 residues. Germline CDR1 is SGDLS and CDR2 is YYNGEE. CDR3 in amino acids: CASSTGHSGNTIYF. In nucleotides, the CDR3 is TGTGCCAGCAGCACAGGGCACTCTGGAAACACCATATATTTT.

CDR3 amino acids: CASRADSGRPKLSYNEQFF. CDR3 sequence (DNA): TGTGCCAGCAGAGCTGACTCAGGGCGTCCAAAGCTGTCCTACAATGAGCAGTTCTTC. This chain connects TRBV7-9 to TRBJ2-1; tentatively, D is TRBD1 (5 bases). The CDR3 is 19 amino acids. Trimming pared 6 bases from V and 1 base from J, leaving 25 bases between. Germline V gene data show CDR1 as SEHNR and CDR2 as FQNEAQ (reference sequence).

The gene calls are TRBV9 and TRBJ1-4; D is uncertain. CDR3 length: 13 residues. V lost 3 bases and J lost 11, with 14 bases in between. In germline, CDR1 is SGDLS, CDR2 YYNGEE. The CDR3 nucleotides read TGTGCCAGCAGCGGTAGTTCTGGTTCCAAACTGTTTTTT. Protein: CASSGSSGSKLFF.

This sequence joins TRBV13 and TRBJ2-2; unclear D gene. The ends were cut back, 5 bases at V and 3 bases at J, with 10 bases in the middle. This CDR3 comprises 14 residues. Germline lookup yields CDR1 PRHDT and CDR2 FYEKMQ (reference sequence). The CDR3 reads CASSPQKYTGELFF. CDR3 sequence (DNA): TGTGCCAGCAGCCCCCAGAAATACACCGGGGAGCTGTTTTTT.

The chain uses TRBV5-6 and TRBJ1-2, with TRBD1 matching 9 bases. The CDR3 extends over 15 amino acids. Germline V gives CDR1 SGHDT, CDR2 YYEEEE. J was trimmed by 7 bases and V by 0 bases; bases with no gene match: 7. CDR3 nucleotide sequence: TGTGCCAGCAGCTTGGCTACAGGGGGCATTCGTGGCTACACCTTC. This gives the protein CASSLATGGIRGYTF.

This chain uses TRBV5-1 with TRBJ1-2; 10 nucleotides agree with TRBD1. V lost 0 bases, J lost 8 bases, and 10 bases stayed unmatched. The V gene's germline CDR1 is SGHRS and CDR2 YFSETQ. This CDR3 is built from 16 residues. CDR3 sequence (DNA): TGCGCCAGCAGCTTGGGACAGGGGGCGCCGATGGAAGGCTACACCTTC. Amino acids: CASSLGQGAPMEGYTF.

The chain recombines TRBV29-1 with TRBJ2-7, with D possibly TRBD2 on 6 matching bases. This CDR3 has 14 amino acids. The V end was cut by 0 bases, the J end by 2 bases, with 11 bases between. Germline-derived CDR1 and CDR2 are SQVTM and ANQGSEA. The CDR3 DNA reads TGCAGCGTTGAAGAACCGGGGGACCCCTACGAGCAGTACTTC. Protein: CSVEEPGDPYEQYF.

The chain recombines TRBV7-9 with TRBJ1-1; perhaps TRBD1 as D (5 bases). From germline, CDR1 is SEHNR and CDR2 FQNEAQ (reference sequence). This CDR3 comprises 13 residues. The V gene lost 5 bases and the J gene lost 6 bases, with 13 bases spanning the gap. The CDR3 DNA is TGTGCCAGCAGCCGTCCGGGGGAGGCTGAAGCTTTCTTT. It specifies CASSRPGEAEAFF.

Remarks on this clone: Other nucleotide sequences from this sample produce the same CDR3. The chain is built from TRBV9 and TRBJ1-3; D ambiguous. The CDR3 length is 15 residues. V was trimmed by 0 bases and J by 0 bases, leaving 7 bases between them. CDR1 and CDR2 (germline): SGDLS, YYNGEE. The CDR3 here is CASSVDSSSGNTIYF. CDR3 nucleotides: TGTGCCAGCAGCGTAGATTCCAGCTCTGGAAACACCATATATTTT.

CDR3 nucleotide sequence: TGTGCCAGCTCACCAAGGGACAGCAATGAGCAGTTCTTC. Translation gives CASSPRDSNEQFF. The rearrangement uses TRBV18 and TRBJ2-1; 7 nucleotides align to TRBD1. The CDR3 spans 13 residues. Trimming at V came to 2 bases and at J to 6 bases, leaving 1 base not matched to a gene. Looked up from germline, CDR1 is KGHSH and CDR2 is LQKENI.

V is TRBV7-9 and J is TRBJ2-2, with D perhaps matching TRBD2 (6 bases). Germline V gene data show CDR1 as SEHNR and CDR2 as FQNEAQ (reference sequence). V lost 1 base, J lost 5 bases, and 11 bases lay in between. The CDR3 loop spans 15 amino acids. In DNA, the CDR3 is TGTGCCAGCAGCTTAGTAACGGGGAGGACCGGGGAGCTGTTTTTT. This codes for CASSLVTGRTGELFF.

This chain joins TRBV7-8 and TRBJ2-7; tentative D call: TRBD2 (5 bases). Trimming cost V 5 bases and J 9 bases, with 14 bases left between them. Germline V CDR1 and CDR2: SGHVS, FQNEAQ. This CDR3 comprises 12 residues. DNA for the CDR3: TGTGCCAGCAGCCCTGAGGGAATAGCGCAGTACTTC. This codes for CASSPEGIAQYF.

A single count supports this clone. A read error may account for a junction end that differs from germline. The V call is TRBV7-7, the J call TRBJ1-1, with D hard to call. This CDR3 is 13 amino acids long. From germline, CDR1 is SSHAT and CDR2 FNYEAQ (reference sequence). For the CDR3, the DNA is TGTGCTAGCAGCCTACGGGAGGGCACTGAAGCTTTCTTT. As protein: CASSLREGTEAFF.

V is TRBV11-2 and J is TRBJ2-5, with D possibly TRBD1 on 5 matching bases. Germline lookup yields CDR1 SGHAT and CDR2 FQNNGV. CDR3 size: 15 residues. The ends were cut back, 0 bases at V and 5 bases at J, with 13 bases in the middle. The CDR3 sequence is CASSLEAQGWETQYF. The CDR3 coding sequence is TGTGCCAGCAGCTTAGAGGCTCAGGGTTGGGAGACCCAGTACTTC.

The chain carries TRBV30 and TRBJ1-2, with 7 nucleotides matching TRBD1. The CDR3 totals 13 residues. The germline gives CDR1 GTSNPN, CDR2 SVGIG (reference sequence). Unmatched junction bases numbered 9, after V lost 7 bases and J lost 4 bases. The chain's CDR3 is CASPTGLGYGYTF. The CDR3 DNA is TGTGCCTCCCCGACAGGGCTGGGCTATGGCTACACCTTC.

The chain employs TRBV19 and TRBJ1-1; tentatively, D is TRBD1 (5 bases). This CDR3 has 13 residues. Germline CDR1 reads LNHDA; CDR2 reads SQIVND (reference sequence). The germline V and J ends were trimmed by 7 bases and 4 bases, with 13 bases remaining between them. CDR3 in DNA: TGTGCCAGTAATCCTCAGGGAAGCACTGAAGCTTTCTTT. This sequence encodes CASNPQGSTEAFF.

This clone has a single count. The gene calls are TRBV15 and TRBJ2-1; 15 nucleotides align to TRBD2. Germline-derived CDR1 and CDR2 are LNHNV and YYDKDF (reference sequence). The CDR3 is 19 residues long. The V segment lost 0 bases and the J segment 5 bases; nucleotides outside the gene matches: 8. Here the CDR3 DNA reads TGTGCCACCAGCAGAGATCCAGGACTAGCGGGGGGGCGGGACAATGAGCAGTTCTTC. Its protein is CATSRDPGLAGGRDNEQFF.

This chain joins TRBV27 and TRBJ1-5; D is perhaps TRBD1 (5 bases). CDR1 and CDR2 from the germline V gene are MNHEY and SMNVEV (reference sequence). The CDR3 is made up of 15 amino acids. Trimming left V 5 bases short and J 4 bases short, with 15 bases between. The DNA for the CDR3 is TGTGCCAGCAGTCCCCTGGGGGGAGGGAATCAGCCCCAGCATTTT. Translating gives CASSPLGGGNQPQHF.

The chain recombines TRBV6-1 with TRBJ1-6, with a possible D match to TRBD1 (6 bases). The CDR3 contains 15 residues. V dropped 1 base and J dropped 8 bases, with 12 bases sitting between them. Germline V CDR1 and CDR2: MNHNS, SASEGT. CDR3 residues: CASSEGPGADSPLHF. The CDR3 nucleotides are TGTGCCAGCAGTGAAGGCCCAGGGGCGGATTCACCCCTCCACTTT.

The chain carries TRBV9 and TRBJ2-7, with D perhaps TRBD1 (6 bases). Per germline, CDR1 SGDLS and CDR2 YYNGEE. The CDR3 length is 16 residues. Trimming removed 3 bases from V and 0 bases from J, with 16 bases in between. The DNA of the CDR3 is TGTGCCAGCAGCGGCGCCAGGACAGCAAGCTCCTACGAGCAGTACTTC. Amino acids: CASSGARTASSYEQYF.

By share, this clone ranks as medium-sized. This rearrangement joins TRBV5-8 to TRBJ1-2; 7 bases map to TRBD1. V shed 3 bases and J 0 bases; nucleotides not matched to a gene: 5. The CDR3 length is 15 residues. CDR1 SGHTS and CDR2 YDEGEE come from the germline V gene. The DNA of the CDR3 is TGTGCCAGCAGCTCGGCGACAGGGACTAACTATGGCTACACCTTC. Encoded protein: CASSSATGTNYGYTF.

The chain employs TRBV30 and TRBJ2-3, with D unclear. Between the trimmed V and J ends, which lost 2 bases and 1 base, there was a span of 4 bases. From germline, CDR1 is GTSNPN and CDR2 SVGIG (reference sequence). The CDR3 runs to 12 residues. CDR3 nucleotides: TGTGCCTGGAGTCCTGGCACAGATACGCAGTATTTT. It codes for CAWSPGTDTQYF. Supplemented by reference TRBV30 and TRBJ2-3, the full variable domain reads SQTIHQWPATLVQPVGSPLSLECTVEGTSNPNLYWYRQAAGRGLQLLFYSVGIGQISSEVPQNLSASRPQDRQFILSSKKLLLSDSGFYLCAWSPGTDTQYFGPGTRLTVL.

This chain links TRBV2 with TRBJ1-3, with TRBD1 identical over 9 bases. This CDR3 contains 16 residues. Germline-derived CDR1 and CDR2 are SNHLY and FYNNEI. The junction had 8 bases not matched to a gene; V was cut back by 8 bases and J by 0 bases. In DNA, the CDR3 is TGTGCCAGCGTAGGGACAGGGAGGACCTCTGGAAACACCATATATTTT. Translated, it gives CASVGTGRTSGNTIYF.

The chain links TRBV6-5 to TRBJ2-7, with D possibly being TRBD1 (5 bases). The V end was cut by 5 bases, the J end by 1 base, with 12 bases between. This CDR3 has 14 amino acids. CDR1 MNHEY and CDR2 SVGAGI come from the germline V gene. CDR3 amino acids: CASSPSQGSYEQYF. The CDR3 region has the DNA TGTGCCAGCAGTCCCAGTCAGGGATCCTACGAGCAGTACTTC.